The entry below gives a single T cell receptor (beta chain) sequence along with its context. The table lists this clone with a count of one. The antigen it recognizes is unknown. No base quality values were provided; no much bigger clone lies one nucleotide off. The data were obtained in a study of cytomegalovirus exposure and HLA in healthy donors (dated by TCRdb to 2016 to 2017). About the study as a whole: According to an earlier analysis of around 600 of the donors, about 190 million T cells yielded 95 million to 140 million unique TCR beta sequences and about 300 Gb of sequence data. To predict cytomegalovirus infection status, the study brought together high-throughput TCR immunosequencing, statistical association of individual TCRs with disease status, and machine learning. Among the roughly 390 genotyped donors, around 81% belonged to the genetic ancestry cluster associated with self-reported Caucasian donors. HLA typing included class I and class II loci at four-digit resolution. In the later analysis, no new phenotypic data were used to find candidate immune exposures; instead, reliance was placed on TCR beta sequences and their occurrence across donors. Among some 400 genotyped donors of the cohort, an average of about 240,000 unique TCR beta nucleotide sequences was sequenced per donor, of which about 19% were non-productive. Five DR-DQ haplotypes were handled as single units for association and clustering because linkage in the cohort was strong. Using immunosequencing, the study profiled T cell repertoires from about 620 subjects and related those repertoires to cytomegalovirus serostatus. An earlier analysis of 450 to 750 of the donors used high-throughput TCR beta sequencing to judge whether each TCR beta V gene segment behaved as functional or pseudogenic. The study aimed to test whether cataloging public T cell receptors could reveal signatures of past pathogen exposure. Donor age, sex, ethnicity and CMV serostatus were collected together with the repertoire data. Typing coverage differed by locus: A, B, C, DRB1 and DQB1 were typed in roughly 629-630 donors, DQA1 in around 500, DPA1 in 600 to 610, and DPB1 in just under 490. An early release that covered 500 to 800 HLA-typed donors contained approximately 300 gigabases of sequencing data and 80 million or so unique TCR sequences. All discovery cohort repertoires had been generated using a single sequencing platform. In addition to the first cohort of 650 to 750 subjects, a separate validation cohort of 130 or so different subjects was used. A later genetic analysis took genome-wide SNP genotypes for about 55% of the 666 donors and used that subset as a discovery cohort. A later analysis re-examined previously published TCR beta repertoires from roughly 720 donors and added high-resolution HLA genotyping to investigate patterns of TCR occurrence.

Preparation of the library involved the immunoSEQ multiplex PCR assay. A mixture of 60 forward primers for TCR Vbeta segments and 13 reverse primers for TCR Jbeta segments was used in the multiplex PCR. Amplification of the CDR3 region of rearranged TCR beta genes was performed with a multiplex PCR assay on genomic DNA. Amplified TCR beta libraries were sequenced as 87-base-pair reads on the Illumina HiSeq System. The source study handled its data this way. Across the roughly 640 repertoires, a later analysis counted approximately 83 million unique TCR beta chains, around 11 million of which were shared by at least two donors. Raw reads were error-corrected and collapsed into unique sequences with a nearest-neighbor algorithm that merged closely related sequences to remove PCR and sequencing errors. Alignment of CDR3 sequences to IMGT reference sequences was used to assign V, D and J gene segments. For a sequence to be retained, a match of at least six nucleotides was required to both a V gene segment and a J gene segment. Rearrangements were called productive when the CDR3 lacked stop codons and stayed in frame with V and J; all others were non-productive. Following IMGT convention, CDR3 was defined as the stretch from the second conserved V-encoded cysteine up to the conserved J-encoded phenylalanine. The earlier analysis of about 590 of the donors excluded sequences that lacked an unambiguous match to a single V gene segment. In an earlier analysis of about 590 of the donors, a V segment was called functional when productive rearrangements were above 56.7%, and segregating when the standard deviation between donors exceeded 5%. A statistical classification framework was developed to diagnose cytomegalovirus status using the catalog of TCR beta chain sequences. V and J gene assignment, in a later analysis, came from comparing TCR nucleotide sequences with IMGT/GENE-DB human TR gene sequences. Using the TCRdist pipeline, a later analysis assigned CDR3 sequences along with most-parsimonious VDJ recombination scenarios. A later analysis defined each TCR beta chain by its CDR3 amino acid sequence plus V-gene family, and excluded reads lacking a unique V-gene family. A later analysis removed 600 or so highly shared, low-generation-probability nucleotide sequences to deal with suspected cross-contamination and a sequencing artifact. A later analysis calculated a clonal expansion index for each public chain from normalized within-repertoire ranks of inferred template counts. A later analysis computed generation probabilities with a VDJ recombination model fitted to out-of-frame rearrangements, and checked the results against IGoR. A later analysis scored TCR-TCR, TCR-HLA and TCR-CMV co-occurrence with hypergeometric tests, applying a repertoire-size bias correction to TCR pairs. A later analysis estimated false discovery rates by permuting HLA or CMV assignments 20 times. A later analysis grouped co-occurring TCRs with DBSCAN, adding TCRdist sequence similarity when clustering within HLA-allele-positive subsets. Repertoires with fewer than 30,000 or more than 120,000 public chains, plus five repertoires with anomalous nucleotide sharing, were excluded from co-occurrence clustering. Drawn from immuneACCESS, this table holds only the in-frame rearrangements with V and J called that TCRdb kept. Clones are partly lost; checked studies trace under half to an unresolved V gene and leave the rest unexplained. The D gene and trimming were derived from the DNA, and the V and J assignments and clone size from that table. Here the sample has approximately 200,000 clones; about 85% occur a single time. In total, the top ten clones hold around 1.2% of the sample.

General findings and caveats noted by the study authors: In a later analysis, several top co-occurrence clusters were reported to appear linked to parvovirus B19, influenza, CMV and Epstein-Barr virus. A group of highly shared sequence variants was considered likely to be a technical artifact of the sequencing pipeline. In this cohort, only TCR beta chains were sequenced, and detectable features were limited by the absence of alpha or paired-chain data. In a later analysis, TCR association rates were found to vary across HLA loci, with the most associated TCRs seen for DRB1 alleles and the fewest for HLA-C alleles. The presence/absence analyses assumed that sequencing depth was roughly uniform across donors, and that assumption may not be true. In a later analysis, most CMV-associated TCR beta chains were found to appear HLA-restricted, with HLA associations seemingly driven largely by CMV exposure. A later analysis found that HLA-associated TCR beta chains were more clonally expanded and had lower generation probabilities than equally common non-associated chains. A further reported finding was that TCR beta sequences accurately predicted the HLA-A and HLA-B alleles for most subjects in the first cohort. A few of the identified cytomegalovirus-associated TCR beta chains were confirmed in vitro to be specific for cytomegalovirus antigens. The classifier was reported to diagnose cytomegalovirus status with high specificity and sensitivity in both the original and validation cohorts. The study gave a list of some 150 TCR beta chains associated with cytomegalovirus. About 17 rarely observed V segments, including chromosome 9 orphons, were excluded from the earlier analysis of approximately 600 of the donors because counts were too low. V-gene and J-gene trimming of TCR beta chains was associated with a missense DCLRE1C variant in a later genetic analysis, and the association was replicated in an independent cohort. Because HLA typing was unavailable for some donors at each locus, only the typed subset was used in association tests. Linkage disequilibrium might explain the correlated functional status among segregating V segments, but an unknown experimental factor could not be excluded. In a later genetic analysis, fewer N-insertions in productive TCRs were reported among donors in an Asian-associated ancestry cluster than the roughly 670-donor mean. Most TCR sequences were seen in very few donors, while some public TCRs were found in many individuals. The 87-base-pair reads could not distinguish some IMGT-functional V segments, including TRBV6-2 and TRBV6-3, so those segments were excluded. In a later analysis, over 15,000 TCR beta sequences were associated with specific HLA alleles at a false discovery rate of 0.05. In an earlier analysis of a few hundred of the donors, most TCR beta V segments were observed in productive rearrangements about 90% or about 30% of the time, broadly matching IMGT annotations. According to the authors, the approach could potentially be generalized to other disease states and immunological phenotypes. When HLA alleles, especially DR and DQ, strongly co-occurred, attributing TCR associations to individual alleles was difficult. Immune exposure information for the cohort was limited to CMV serostatus.

Spanning cysteine to phenylalanine, the CDR3 consists of 15 amino acids. Only the CDR3 region is kept as DNA, spanning 45 bases read in frame from base 1. The junction carries 12 bases between V and J, which are trimmed by 1 base and 4 bases respectively. Based on the germline V gene (reference sequence), the CDR1 and CDR2 sequences are LNHDA and SQIVND. The cohort was made up of about 610 healthy bone marrow donors. At the time of sampling, every cohort member was nominally healthy, though immune exposures that went unrecorded were likely present. CMV serostatus was positive for almost 300 and negative for about 55% of the roughly 670 cohort members, and was not recorded for this donor. Every donor gave a peripheral blood sample, and the peripheral blood mononuclear cells from that sample were used for TCR beta sequencing. The Qiagen DNeasy Blood Extraction Kit was used to extract genomic DNA from the blood cell samples.

This receptor was identified in a human donor in good health. The sample was PBMCs. Rearrangement joined TRBV19 to TRBJ2-3; the D gene is perhaps TRBD2, on 5 matching bases. The CDR3 is CASSIARGYPDTQYF. The DNA reads TGTGCCAGTAGTATAGCTCGGGGTTACCCAGATACGCAGTATTTT.